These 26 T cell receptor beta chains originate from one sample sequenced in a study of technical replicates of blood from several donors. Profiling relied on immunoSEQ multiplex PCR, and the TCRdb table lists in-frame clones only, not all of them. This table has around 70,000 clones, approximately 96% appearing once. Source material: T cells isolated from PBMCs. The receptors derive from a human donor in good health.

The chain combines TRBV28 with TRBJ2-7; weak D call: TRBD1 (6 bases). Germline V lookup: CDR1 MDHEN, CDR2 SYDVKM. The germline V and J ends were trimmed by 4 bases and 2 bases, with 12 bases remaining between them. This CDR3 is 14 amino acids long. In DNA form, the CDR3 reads TGTGCCAGCAGTTCGGGGACAAGGGCCTACGAGCAGTACTTC. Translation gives CASSSGTRAYEQYF.

In DNA, the CDR3 is TGTGCCAGCAGCCAAGAAGACAGGGGGCGAGGCTACACCTTC. This encodes CASSQEDRGRGYTF. This chain joins TRBV4-2 and TRBJ1-2, with 10 bases aligning to TRBD1. Germline CDR1 is LGHNA and CDR2 is YNFKEQ. The CDR3 is 14 amino acids. Unmatched junction bases numbered 3, after V lost 0 bases and J lost 8 bases.

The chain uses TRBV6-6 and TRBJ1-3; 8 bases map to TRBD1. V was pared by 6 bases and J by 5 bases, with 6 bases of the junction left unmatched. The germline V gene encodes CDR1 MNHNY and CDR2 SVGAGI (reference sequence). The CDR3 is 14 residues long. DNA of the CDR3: TGTGCCAGCAGGGACAGGGAAGGTAGAAACACCATATATTTT. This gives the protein CASRDREGRNTIYF.

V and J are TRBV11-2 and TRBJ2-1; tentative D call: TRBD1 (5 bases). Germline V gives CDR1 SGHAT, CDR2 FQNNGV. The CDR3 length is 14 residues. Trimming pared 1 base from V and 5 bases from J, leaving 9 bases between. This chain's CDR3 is CASSLGGRNNEQFF. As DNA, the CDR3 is TGTGCCAGCAGCTTAGGGGGCAGGAACAATGAGCAGTTCTTC.

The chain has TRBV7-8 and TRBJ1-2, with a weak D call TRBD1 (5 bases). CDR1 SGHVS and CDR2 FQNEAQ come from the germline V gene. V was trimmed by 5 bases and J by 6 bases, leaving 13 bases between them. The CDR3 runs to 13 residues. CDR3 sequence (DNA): TGTGCCAGCAGCCCCAGGGTATACGATGGCTACACCTTC. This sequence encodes CASSPRVYDGYTF.

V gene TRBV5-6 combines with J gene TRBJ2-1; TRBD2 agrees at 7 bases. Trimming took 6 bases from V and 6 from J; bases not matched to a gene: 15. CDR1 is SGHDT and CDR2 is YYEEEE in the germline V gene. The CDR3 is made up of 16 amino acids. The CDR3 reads CASILGPRREFNEQFF. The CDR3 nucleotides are TGTGCCAGCATCCTGGGTCCCAGGCGGGAGTTCAATGAGCAGTTCTTC.

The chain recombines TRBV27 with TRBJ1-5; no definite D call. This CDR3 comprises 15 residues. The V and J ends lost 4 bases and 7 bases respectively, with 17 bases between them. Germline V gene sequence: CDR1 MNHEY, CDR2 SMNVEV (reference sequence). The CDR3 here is CASSSSGSLNQPQHF. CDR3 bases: TGTGCCAGCAGTTCCTCGGGATCTTTAAACCAGCCCCAGCATTTT.

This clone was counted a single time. CDR3 DNA: TGTGCCAGCCATAGAGCGGCCCCAGGGGGCAATGAGCAGTTCTTC. Translation: CASHRAAPGGNEQFF. The gene calls are TRBV21-1 and TRBJ2-1; the tabulated D call, TRBD1, remains unverified against the DNA. TRBV21-1 corresponds to a pseudogene. This CDR3 comprises 15 residues.

CDR3 amino acids: CATSRDLAVSYEQYF. The CDR3 DNA reads as TGTGCCACCAGCAGAGATCTCGCGGTTTCCTACGAGCAGTACTTC. The chain joins TRBV15 to TRBJ2-7; D is unresolved. Germline-derived CDR1 and CDR2 are LNHNV and YYDKDF (reference sequence). V dropped 0 bases and J dropped 1 base, with 10 bases sitting between them. The length of the CDR3 is 15 residues.

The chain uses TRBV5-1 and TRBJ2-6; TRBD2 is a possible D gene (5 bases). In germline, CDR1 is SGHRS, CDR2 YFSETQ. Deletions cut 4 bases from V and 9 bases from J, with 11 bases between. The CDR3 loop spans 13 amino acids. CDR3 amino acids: CASSEGPGNVLTF. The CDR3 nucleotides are TGCGCCAGCAGCGAGGGCCCGGGCAACGTCCTGACTTTC.

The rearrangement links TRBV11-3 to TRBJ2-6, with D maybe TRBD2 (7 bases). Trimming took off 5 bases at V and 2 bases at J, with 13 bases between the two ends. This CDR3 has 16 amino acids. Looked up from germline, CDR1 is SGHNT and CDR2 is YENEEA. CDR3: CASSVGGGTGANVLTF. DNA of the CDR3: TGTGCCAGCAGCGTTGGGGGGGGCACTGGGGCCAACGTCCTGACTTTC.

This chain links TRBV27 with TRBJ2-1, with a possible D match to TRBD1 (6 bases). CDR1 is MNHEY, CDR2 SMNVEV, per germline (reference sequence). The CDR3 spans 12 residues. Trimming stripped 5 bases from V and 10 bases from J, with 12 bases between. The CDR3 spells CASSLLTGEQFF. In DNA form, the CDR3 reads TGTGCCAGCAGTCTCTTGACAGGAGAGCAGTTCTTC.

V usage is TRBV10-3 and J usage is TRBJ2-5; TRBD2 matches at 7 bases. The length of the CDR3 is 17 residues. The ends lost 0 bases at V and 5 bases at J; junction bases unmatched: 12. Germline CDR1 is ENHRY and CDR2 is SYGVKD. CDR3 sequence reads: CAISESSQPRGGETQYF. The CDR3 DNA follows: TGTGCCATCAGTGAGTCATCCCAACCAAGGGGAGGGGAGACCCAGTACTTC.

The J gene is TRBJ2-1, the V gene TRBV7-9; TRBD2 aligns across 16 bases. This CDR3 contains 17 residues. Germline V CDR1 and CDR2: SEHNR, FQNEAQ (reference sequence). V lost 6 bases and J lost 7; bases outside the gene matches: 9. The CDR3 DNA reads TGTGCCAGCAGATTGGGGGGGGGACTAGCGGGAGGGAATGAGCAGTTCTTC. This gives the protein CASRLGGGLAGGNEQFF.

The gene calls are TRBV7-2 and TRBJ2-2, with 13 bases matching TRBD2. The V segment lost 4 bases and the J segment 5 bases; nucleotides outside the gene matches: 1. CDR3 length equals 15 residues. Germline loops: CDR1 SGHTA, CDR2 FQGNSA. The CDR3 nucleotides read TGTGCCAGCAGCTCGGGACTAGCGGGAACCGGGGAGCTGTTTTTT. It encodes CASSSGLAGTGELFF.

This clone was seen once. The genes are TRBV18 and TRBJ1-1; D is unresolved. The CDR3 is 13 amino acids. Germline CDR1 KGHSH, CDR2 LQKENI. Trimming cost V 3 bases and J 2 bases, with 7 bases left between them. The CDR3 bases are TGTGCCAGCTCACCGCTAGGAAACACTGAAGCTTTCTTT. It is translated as CASSPLGNTEAFF.

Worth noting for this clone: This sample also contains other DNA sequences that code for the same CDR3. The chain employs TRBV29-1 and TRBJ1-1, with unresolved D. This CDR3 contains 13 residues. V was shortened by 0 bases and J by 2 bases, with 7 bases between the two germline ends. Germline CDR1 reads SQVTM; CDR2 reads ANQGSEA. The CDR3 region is CSVEEGGNTEAFF. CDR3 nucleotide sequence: TGCAGCGTTGAAGAGGGAGGAAACACTGAAGCTTTCTTT.

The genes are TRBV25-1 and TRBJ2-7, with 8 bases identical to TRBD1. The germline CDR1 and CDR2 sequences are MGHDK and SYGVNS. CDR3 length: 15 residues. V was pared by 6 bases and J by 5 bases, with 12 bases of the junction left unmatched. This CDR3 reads CASSQIDRGHHEQYF. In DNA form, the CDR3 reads TGTGCCAGCAGCCAGATTGACAGGGGTCACCACGAGCAGTACTTC.

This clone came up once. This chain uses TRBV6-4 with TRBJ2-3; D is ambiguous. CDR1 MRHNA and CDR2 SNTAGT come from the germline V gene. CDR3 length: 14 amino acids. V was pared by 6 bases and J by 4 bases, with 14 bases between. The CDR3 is CASSLSLVSDTQYF. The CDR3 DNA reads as TGTGCCAGCAGCCTGAGTTTGGTATCAGATACGCAGTATTTT.

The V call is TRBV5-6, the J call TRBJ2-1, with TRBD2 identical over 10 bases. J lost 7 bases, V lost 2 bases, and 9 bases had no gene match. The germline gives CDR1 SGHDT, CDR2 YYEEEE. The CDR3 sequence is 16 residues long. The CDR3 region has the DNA TGTGCCAGCAGCTTAAGCGGGAGGGCCCTGGTGAATGAGCAGTTCTTC. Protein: CASSLSGRALVNEQFF.

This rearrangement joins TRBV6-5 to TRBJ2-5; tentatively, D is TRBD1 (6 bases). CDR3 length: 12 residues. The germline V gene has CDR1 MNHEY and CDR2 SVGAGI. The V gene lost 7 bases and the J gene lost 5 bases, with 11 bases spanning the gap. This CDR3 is CASTSQGETQYF. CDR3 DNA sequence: TGTGCCAGCACTTCCCAGGGGGAGACCCAGTACTTC.

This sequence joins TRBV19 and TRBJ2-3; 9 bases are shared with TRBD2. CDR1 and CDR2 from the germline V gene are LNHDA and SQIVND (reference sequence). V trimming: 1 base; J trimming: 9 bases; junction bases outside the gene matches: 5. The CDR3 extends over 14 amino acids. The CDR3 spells CASSIALAGRTQYF. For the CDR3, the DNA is TGTGCCAGTAGTATAGCCCTAGCGGGAAGAACGCAGTATTTT.

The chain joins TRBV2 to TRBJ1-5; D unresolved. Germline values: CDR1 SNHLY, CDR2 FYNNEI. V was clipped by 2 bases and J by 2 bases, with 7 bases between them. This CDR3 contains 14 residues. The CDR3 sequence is CASSELAGNQPQHF. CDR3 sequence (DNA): TGTGCCAGCAGTGAACTGGCTGGCAATCAGCCCCAGCATTTT.

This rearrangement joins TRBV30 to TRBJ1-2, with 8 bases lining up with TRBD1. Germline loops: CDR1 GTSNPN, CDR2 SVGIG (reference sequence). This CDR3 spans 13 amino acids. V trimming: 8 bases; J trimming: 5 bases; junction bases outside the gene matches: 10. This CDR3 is CARSDRVIYGYTF. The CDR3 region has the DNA TGTGCCCGTTCGGACAGGGTTATATATGGCTACACCTTC.

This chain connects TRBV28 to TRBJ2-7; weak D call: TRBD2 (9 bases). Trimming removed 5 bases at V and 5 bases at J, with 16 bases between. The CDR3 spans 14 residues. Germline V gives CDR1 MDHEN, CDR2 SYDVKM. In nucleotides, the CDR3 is TGTGCCAGCAGTCTAGCGGGACAGGCCCACGAGCAGTACTTC. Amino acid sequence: CASSLAGQAHEQYF.

CDR3 sequence (DNA): TGCAGCGTTGGCCCAGGGGCAGGGGAGGGAACAACTAATGAAAAACTGTTTTTT. Amino acid sequence: CSVGPGAGEGTTNEKLFF. The chain recombines TRBV29-1 with TRBJ1-4, with D maybe TRBD1 (6 bases). This CDR3 region has 18 residues. V lost 4 bases, J lost 0 bases, and 21 bases lay in between. Germline V gives CDR1 SQVTM, CDR2 ANQGSEA.